The source of this TCR beta chain is a study of T cell repertoires in cytomegalovirus infection. Study background: Carrying CMV and the relevant HLA type showed in public TCR beta signatures. Study-wide results and limits: Within the response measured ex vivo, HLA-C-restricted CMV-specific TCR beta clonotypes were dominant. CMV carriers having the relevant HLA were flagged by cumulative public TCR beta family frequency.

Using its own MiXCR run on the reads, TCRdb lists one record per CDR3 protein. The sample includes roughly 230,000 distinct CDR3 sequences, 17% of them seen just once. This clonotype was seen ten or more times. What it binds is unknown. The CDR3 is 16 residues long. V gave up 0 bases and J gave up 4 bases; unmatched junction bases: 5. CDR1 is SGHKS, CDR2 YYEKEE, per germline (reference sequence). The sequenced material came from CD8+ T cells from PBMCs. The chain recombines TRBV5-5 with TRBJ2-7, with TRBD2 matching over 12 bases. This receptor was obtained from a human donor in good health (CMV status not recorded). Some clones in this sample may be carry-over from other donors' samples. DNA for the CDR3: TGTGCCAGCAGCTTGGGACTAGCGGGGGACCTGTACGAGCAGTACTTC. It translates to CASSLGLAGDLYEQYF.